This T cell receptor (beta chain) emerged from a study of PD-1 blockade in classical Hodgkin lymphoma. Study-level results: By C4D1, CD4+ diversity increased significantly, especially in complete responders. Nivolumab initiation under 1 year post-ASCT meant exclusion.

Concerning this clone itself: What it binds is unknown.

Sequenced by immunoSEQ multiplex PCR; TCRdb stores in-frame clones only, minus some. This sample has some 13,000 clones, with 70% to 90% found just once. Every patient had relapsed following autologous stem cell transplantation, and cohorts differed in brentuximab vedotin exposure. When best responses were assessed, they were complete response, partial response or progressive disease. The germline CDR1 and CDR2 sequences are SGDLS and YYNGEE. V lost 4 bases and J lost 4, with 14 bases in between. The CDR3 runs to 14 residues. Sequenced here: peripheral blood mononuclear cells (PBMCs), sampled at baseline. The receptor was isolated from a human donor with classical Hodgkin lymphoma. The chain has TRBV9 and TRBJ1-2; no clear D. The CDR3 loop reads CASSTRTDLYGYTF. The CDR3 DNA reads TGTGCCAGCAGCACCAGGACTGACCTCTATGGCTACACCTTC.